This T cell receptor beta chain is drawn from a study of human thymus T cells. Study results and caveats: Biased V and J segment usage appeared in thymus and peripheral blood.

Only in-frame clones appear in the TCRdb table, and some are missing; sequencing was by immunoSEQ multiplex PCR. The repertoire has about 46,000 clones, 85% to 95% of them found once; the top ten carry around 0.2%. The people who donated were healthy Finnish babies having corrective surgery for congenital heart defects. No fixed cell number was used; all available blood leukocytes supplied DNA. The germline V gene has CDR1 SGHAT and CDR2 FQNNGV. The germline V and J ends were trimmed by 1 base and 6 bases, with 7 bases remaining between them. The CDR3 consists of 12 residues. Comments on this clone: The antigen is not known.

Sequencing used blood. This sequence joins TRBV11-2 and TRBJ2-7; D is uncertain. The TCR comes from a girl under two years old with a congenital heart defect but otherwise immunologically healthy. In DNA, the CDR3 is TGTGCCAGCAGCTTAGCTGGTTCCGAGCAGTACTTC. It encodes CASSLAGSEQYF.